The rows below give T cell receptor beta chains drawn from one sample of a study of patients and donors after allogeneic stem cell transplantation. In TCRdb, the RT-PCR reads were re-called with MiXCR into one record per CDR3 protein. The sample has some 960,000 distinct CDR3 sequences, about a sixth seen once. The sample consisted of blood, either unsorted or a sorted T cell fraction (not recorded which). The receptors originated from a human donor who was either an allogeneic HSCT recipient or a stem cell or donor lymphocyte infusion donor (not recorded which). It is not recorded whose cells these are; they may come from a transplant donor. CDR3s include the opening cysteine and the closing phenylalanine or tryptophan. The D gene is left open where the match is weak. Clone size is not always given. Where it is, it says once, few, many or a class for expanded clones.

v_gene,j_gene,d_gene,len,abundance,CDR3nt,CDR3aa
TRBV24-1,TRBJ2-1,.,17,many,TGTGCCACCAGTGTCGGAGGGGCAGGGGGAAGGGGCAATGAGCAGTTCTTC,CATSVGGAGGRGNEQFF
TRBV7-9,TRBJ2-1,TRBD2,16,few,TGTGCCAGCAGTGATGGGGCGGGAGGCCTCCTCAATGAGCAGTTCTTC,CASSDGAGGLLNEQFF
TRBV24-1,TRBJ2-7,TRBD1,15,.,TGTGCCACCAGTGATCCAGGGACAGCCCCCTACGAGCAGTACTTC,CATSDPGTAPYEQYF
TRBV12-3/TRBV12-4,TRBJ2-3,TRBD2,17,few,TGTGCCAGCAGTTTCGTCCTGCGGGGGACTCACACAGATACGCAGTATTTT,CASSFVLRGTHTDTQYF
TRBV7-3,TRBJ1-1,.,14,.,TGTGCCAGCAGCGCAGGGGCCAGGAGTGGTGAAGCTTTCTTT,CASSAGARSGEAFF
TRBV6-1,TRBJ2-1,TRBD1,16,.,TGTGCCAGCAGTACATGGGACAGGGGCTTCTACAATGAGCAGTTCTTC,CASSTWDRGFYNEQFF
TRBV28,TRBJ1-5,TRBD1,17,few,TGTGCCAGCAGGACGAACAGGGGACCGCGGAGCAATCAGCCCCAGCATTTT,CASRTNRGPRSNQPQHF
TRBV27,TRBJ2-7,TRBD1,14,.,TGTGCCAGCAGTCCGTGGACAGGGGCCTACGAGCAGTACTTC,CASSPWTGAYEQYF
TRBV5-1,TRBJ2-5,.,13,.,TGCGCCAGCAGCTACAGCCCGGAGGAGACCCAGTACTTC,CASSYSPEETQYF
TRBV29-1,TRBJ2-1,.,15,many,TGCAGCGTCCCGTCGGGCGCGGGGATTTACAATGAGCAGTTCTTC,CSVPSGAGIYNEQFF
TRBV20-1,TRBJ1-4,.,15,few,TGCAGTGCCCTAGGAACAGGGACTTACCATGAAAAACTGTTTTTT,CSALGTGTYHEKLFF
TRBV20-1,TRBJ1-5,.,12,few,TGCAGTGCCCAGGATTGGGATCAGCCCCAGCATTTT,CSAQDWDQPQHF
TRBV20-1,TRBJ1-1,.,12,.,TGCAGTGCTAGAGATTCGGCGTTTGAAGCTTTCTTT,CSARDSAFEAFF
TRBV6-1,TRBJ2-7,TRBD2,15,.,TGTGCCAGCAGGGGGACTAGCGGGGGGGCCTACGAGCAGTACTTC,CASRGTSGGAYEQYF
TRBV5-6,TRBJ2-5,.,13,.,TGTGCCAGCAGCCCGGGACACCGAGAGACCCAGTACTTC,CASSPGHRETQYF
TRBV27,TRBJ2-1,TRBD1,15,.,TGTGCCAGCAGTAGCTCCGGGACAGGGGCGGTTGAGCAGTTCTTC,CASSSSGTGAVEQFF
TRBV5-1,TRBJ2-3,.,14,few,TGCGCCAGCAGTATGAGGGGCCACACAGATACGCAGTATTTT,CASSMRGHTDTQYF
TRBV24-1,TRBJ2-5,.,11,many,TGTGCCACCAGTGATTTGGAGACCCAGTACTTC,CATSDLETQYF
TRBV7-2,TRBJ2-1,TRBD2,14,few,TGTGCCAGCAGAGGGACTAGCGGGCCCAATGAGCAGTTCTTC,CASRGTSGPNEQFF
TRBV28,TRBJ2-7,TRBD1,15,few,TGTGCCAGCAACACCGGGACAGGGCTTACCTACGAGCAGTACTTC,CASNTGTGLTYEQYF
TRBV11-2,TRBJ2-1,TRBD2,19,.,TGTGCCAGCAGCTTAGATCGTGATAGCGGGAGAGTATCCTACAATGAGCAGTTCTTC,CASSLDRDSGRVSYNEQFF
TRBV29-1,TRBJ2-1,TRBD2,14,.,TGCAGCGCTGAGGCTAGCGGGAGGGCGTCTGAGCAGTTCTTC,CSAEASGRASEQFF
TRBV18,TRBJ2-7,.,14,.,TGTGCCAGCTCACCACCGCACAGGGCTTACGAGCAGTACTTC,CASSPPHRAYEQYF
TRBV15,TRBJ1-2,.,12,few,TGTGCCACCAGCAGAGACGGCTATGGCTACACCTTC,CATSRDGYGYTF
TRBV6-1,TRBJ2-7,.,15,.,TGTGCCAGCAGTGAATATCCTGTGAGCTCCTACGAGCAGTACTTC,CASSEYPVSSYEQYF
TRBV12-3/TRBV12-4,TRBJ2-2,.,14,.,TGTGCCAGCAGTTTAAAACTCCTTCAACGGGAGCTGTTTTTT,CASSLKLLQRELFF
TRBV20-1,TRBJ1-5,TRBD1,15,.,TGCAGTGCTAGAGAAGGGACAGGGCTGGGACAGCCCCAGCATTTT,CSAREGTGLGQPQHF
TRBV7-8,TRBJ2-1,.,14,few,TGTGCCAGCAGGCTAGCACCGGGGGCAAATGAGCAGTTCTTC,CASRLAPGANEQFF
TRBV7-3,TRBJ2-2,.,16,few,TGTGCCAGCAGCACCAGAGACAAGGTGAACACCGGGGAGCTGTTTTTT,CASSTRDKVNTGELFF
TRBV19,TRBJ2-7,TRBD2,18,.,TGTGCCAGTAGTATCCGGCTAGCGGGAGAAGTGCCAACCTACGAGCAGTACTTC,CASSIRLAGEVPTYEQYF
TRBV20-1,TRBJ2-7,.,15,few,TGCAGTGCTAGCCCCGGAAAGCTGGACACCTACGAGCAGTACTTC,CSASPGKLDTYEQYF
TRBV9,TRBJ2-7,.,13,once,TGTGCCAGCAGCCCTAGGGGCGGGGTAGAAAGGTACTTC,CASSPRGGVERYF
TRBV5-1,TRBJ2-3,.,16,once,TGCGCCAGCAAACAAGTGGGGCTTTCTAGCACAGATACGCAGTATTTT,CASKQVGLSSTDTQYF
TRBV15,TRBJ1-6,TRBD1,18,.,TGTGCCACCAGCAGAGGGGTATTGACAGGGGGCCGTAATTCACCCCTCCACTTT,CATSRGVLTGGRNSPLHF
TRBV7-3,TRBJ2-2,.,19,.,TGTGCCAGCAGCTTAGTTGGACCCCTTGGTTTAGCAGATACCGGGGAGCTGTTTTTT,CASSLVGPLGLADTGELFF
TRBV29-1,TRBJ1-2,.,13,.,TGCAGCGTTGCAGTGAGGGGCCCGAGGGGCTACACCTTC,CSVAVRGPRGYTF
TRBV27,TRBJ1-6,TRBD1,15,.,TGTGCCAGCAGTTTGAGGGGGCCCCCCTGGATCACCCTCCACTTT,CASSLRGPPWITLHF
TRBV7-6,TRBJ2-2,.,16,.,TGTGCCAGCAGCTTAGTGTCGACTCTGAACACCGGGGAGCTGTTTTTT,CASSLVSTLNTGELFF
TRBV6-1,TRBJ1-4,.,15,.,TGTGCCAGCAGGGATTCCGGATCACGAGATGAAAAACTGTTTTTT,CASRDSGSRDEKLFF
TRBV20-1,TRBJ1-3,.,11,few,TGCAGTGTTGATGCTGGAAACACCATATATTTT,CSVDAGNTIYF
TRBV20-1,TRBJ1-5,.,13,.,TGCAGTGCTCGGGGGAGGACCAATCAGCCCCAGCATTTT,CSARGRTNQPQHF
TRBV18,TRBJ2-1,TRBD1,15,once,TGTGCCAGCTCACCTGACAGGGTCATCTTGCATGAGCAGTTCTTC,CASSPDRVILHEQFF
TRBV12-3/TRBV12-4,TRBJ1-2,.,14,many,TGTGCCAGCAGTTTAGCGCTCGCCGGCTATGGCTACACCTTC,CASSLALAGYGYTF
TRBV5-1,TRBJ2-3,TRBD2,14,.,TGCGCCAGCAGTGTAGCGGGATCTTCAGATACGCAGTATTTT,CASSVAGSSDTQYF
TRBV28,TRBJ2-2,TRBD1,16,.,TGTGCCAGCAGTCGTCAGGGGGCTCAGAACACCGGGGAGCTGTTTTTT,CASSRQGAQNTGELFF